These T cell receptor beta chains were read from a single sample in a study of cytomegalovirus exposure and HLA in healthy donors. Only in-frame clones appear in the TCRdb table, and some are missing; sequencing was by immunoSEQ multiplex PCR. The table records about 130,000 clones, around 80% of them present only once. The specimen was PBMCs. The receptors shown here come from a woman aged 40 to 49 in good health and CMV-seronegative. Each CDR3 is given with its conserved first and last residue. Fields, in order: J gene, clone size, D gene, V gene, CDR3 DNA, CDR3 protein. D genes are given only for firm matches. Not all rows give a size; the values are once, few, many and, for expanded clones, a class.

j_gene: TRBJ2-1; abundance: NA; d_gene: NA; v_gene: TRBV12-5; CDR3nt: TGTGCTAGTGGTCTCGCCGGGGTCGGGCCCTTCTTC; CDR3aa: CASGLAGVGPFF
j_gene: TRBJ2-3; abundance: NA; d_gene: TRBD2; v_gene: TRBV7-9; CDR3nt: TGTGCCAGCAGCCCCTCGGGGGGGCAAGATACGCAGTATTTT; CDR3aa: CASSPSGGQDTQYF
j_gene: TRBJ1-1; abundance: NA; d_gene: NA; v_gene: TRBV4-1; CDR3nt: TGCGCCAGCAGCGGGGGCCCCTTTCCGGGGGGAACTGAAGCTTTCTTT; CDR3aa: CASSGGPFPGGTEAFF
j_gene: TRBJ1-2; abundance: NA; d_gene: TRBD1; v_gene: TRBV7-3; CDR3nt: TGTGCCAGCAGCGACCTAGGAAGCGACAGGGAAGAGTCTAACTATGGCTACACCTTC; CDR3aa: CASSDLGSDREESNYGYTF
j_gene: TRBJ2-7; abundance: NA; d_gene: NA; v_gene: TRBV2; CDR3nt: TGTGCCAGCATAGGCGGCAGGGGTCCTTCCGAGCAGTACTTC; CDR3aa: CASIGGRGPSEQYF
j_gene: TRBJ2-1; abundance: NA; d_gene: NA; v_gene: TRBV7-9; CDR3nt: TGTGCCAGCAGCATAGACCCACAGTACAATGAGCAGTTCTTC; CDR3aa: CASSIDPQYNEQFF
j_gene: TRBJ2-7; abundance: NA; d_gene: TRBD1; v_gene: TRBV5-1; CDR3nt: TGCGCCAGCACCGGGACAGTTAACGAGCAGTACTTC; CDR3aa: CASTGTVNEQYF
j_gene: TRBJ2-7; abundance: few; d_gene: TRBD2; v_gene: TRBV4-1; CDR3nt: TGCGCCAGCCGCCAAGAAGGCTCTAGCGGGAGTATCTACGAGCAGTACTTC; CDR3aa: CASRQEGSSGSIYEQYF
j_gene: TRBJ1-3; abundance: NA; d_gene: NA; v_gene: TRBV2; CDR3nt: TGTGCCAGCAATCCAGGGTCTGGAAACACCATATATTTT; CDR3aa: CASNPGSGNTIYF
j_gene: TRBJ1-1; abundance: few; d_gene: NA; v_gene: TRBV7-8; CDR3nt: TGTGCCAGCAGCTTAGAGAGGGACTTCGGAGCTTTCTTT; CDR3aa: CASSLERDFGAFF
j_gene: TRBJ1-1; abundance: once; d_gene: NA; v_gene: TRBV9; CDR3nt: TGTGCCAGCAGCGGGGACACAAACACTGAAGCTTTCTTT; CDR3aa: CASSGDTNTEAFF
j_gene: TRBJ2-1; abundance: NA; d_gene: TRBD2; v_gene: TRBV14; CDR3nt: TGTGCCAGCAGCCAGCCCTTGGGCGGGAGTAAGGACAATGAGCAGTTCTTC; CDR3aa: CASSQPLGGSKDNEQFF
j_gene: TRBJ2-7; abundance: once; d_gene: NA; v_gene: TRBV28; CDR3nt: TGTGCCAGCAGTTTCTCTTCCCTGTCCCCCTACGAGCAGTACTTC; CDR3aa: CASSFSSLSPYEQYF
j_gene: TRBJ1-1; abundance: once; d_gene: NA; v_gene: TRBV7-9; CDR3nt: TGTGCCAGCAGCGCTTTTCAGGGGCGGAACACTGAAGCTTTCTTT; CDR3aa: CASSAFQGRNTEAFF
j_gene: TRBJ1-2; abundance: once; d_gene: TRBD1; v_gene: TRBV28; CDR3nt: TGTGCCAGCAGTGTTCCGGGACAGGGGGAAGGCTACACCTTC; CDR3aa: CASSVPGQGEGYTF
j_gene: TRBJ2-2; abundance: NA; d_gene: TRBD1; v_gene: TRBV7-9; CDR3nt: TGTGCCAGCAGCCCGGGGACAGGGGGCGTGGGAACCGGGGAGCTGTTTTTT; CDR3aa: CASSPGTGGVGTGELFF
j_gene: TRBJ1-5; abundance: NA; d_gene: TRBD1; v_gene: TRBV4-3; CDR3nt: TGCGCCAGCAGCCTTAGACAGGGAAATCAGCCCCAGCATTTT; CDR3aa: CASSLRQGNQPQHF
j_gene: TRBJ2-7; abundance: NA; d_gene: NA; v_gene: TRBV5-1; CDR3nt: TGCGCCAGCAGCCCCTTCGGGGGTAACTCCTACGAGCAGTACTTC; CDR3aa: CASSPFGGNSYEQYF
j_gene: TRBJ2-1; abundance: once; d_gene: TRBD1; v_gene: TRBV15; CDR3nt: TGTGCCACCAGCAGGGGACAGGAGGAGCAGTTCTTC; CDR3aa: CATSRGQEEQFF
j_gene: TRBJ2-1; abundance: NA; d_gene: TRBD2; v_gene: TRBV20-1; CDR3nt: TGCAGTGCTAGGACTAGCGGTGAGCAGTTCTTC; CDR3aa: CSARTSGEQFF
j_gene: TRBJ2-7; abundance: NA; d_gene: TRBD2; v_gene: TRBV4-3; CDR3nt: TGCGCCAGCAGCCTGAACACAGGACTAGCGGGACCCTACGAGCAGTACTTC; CDR3aa: CASSLNTGLAGPYEQYF
j_gene: TRBJ2-3; abundance: NA; d_gene: NA; v_gene: TRBV27; CDR3nt: TGTGCCAGCAGTTTTAGCGGGACCTCAGGGGGAGATACGCAGTATTTT; CDR3aa: CASSFSGTSGGDTQYF
j_gene: TRBJ2-3; abundance: once; d_gene: TRBD2; v_gene: TRBV7-9; CDR3nt: TGTGCCAGCAGTAACCAAGCGGGGCAAACAGATACGCAGTATTTT; CDR3aa: CASSNQAGQTDTQYF
j_gene: TRBJ1-6; abundance: few; d_gene: NA; v_gene: TRBV4-1; CDR3nt: TGCGCCAGCAGCCAAGAGCGAGGGTCGAATTCACCCCTCCACTTT; CDR3aa: CASSQERGSNSPLHF
j_gene: TRBJ2-1; abundance: NA; d_gene: NA; v_gene: TRBV28; CDR3nt: TGTGCCAGCAGTTTAAGGTCGCGGGACAATGAGCAGTTCTTC; CDR3aa: CASSLRSRDNEQFF
j_gene: TRBJ2-7; abundance: few; d_gene: NA; v_gene: TRBV7-9; CDR3nt: TGTGCCAGCAGCCCCTCTCGGGATTCTCCCTACGAGCAGTACTTC; CDR3aa: CASSPSRDSPYEQYF
j_gene: TRBJ2-1; abundance: NA; d_gene: TRBD2; v_gene: TRBV6-4; CDR3nt: TGTGCCAGCAGTTCTCCCCCTAGCGGGGAAAGGGATGAGCAGTTCTTC; CDR3aa: CASSSPPSGERDEQFF